These 31 T cell receptor beta chains were sequenced from one sample in a study of monozygotic twins with inflammatory bowel disease. TCRdb re-called the 5' RACE reads and shows each CDR3 protein once, DNA omitted. The sample's table shows about 300,000 distinct CDR3 sequences. The material sequenced was blood. Receptor source: a human donor with ulcerative colitis or Crohn's disease, or a healthy co-twin of an affected twin (not recorded which).

The chain couples TRBV21-1 to TRBJ1-5; without DNA, the TCRdb call of TRBD1 cannot be checked. TRBV21-1 is deemed a pseudogene. This CDR3 has 15 residues. Here the CDR3 reads CASSSKWGPDVAQHF.

The chain employs TRBV9 and TRBJ2-1; TCRdb's assignment of TRBD2 cannot be checked, as there is no DNA. The CDR3 sequence is 14 residues long. The germline gives CDR1 SGDLS, CDR2 YYNGEE. CDR3 in amino acids: CASAGSSGNNEQFF.

V and J are TRBV6-4 and TRBJ2-2. The CDR3 is 16 residues long. Germline CDR1 reads MRHNA; CDR2 reads SNTAGT. The CDR3 sequence is CASSDLYGSNTGELFF.

V gene TRBV5-6 combines with J gene TRBJ1-5. This CDR3 has 16 amino acids. The V gene's germline CDR1 is SGHDT and CDR2 YYEEEE. The CDR3 region is CASSFGRTLSNQPQHF.

The V call is TRBV7-8, the J call TRBJ2-1; TCRdb proposes TRBD2, but this gene call is untestable without DNA. Germline-derived CDR1 and CDR2 are SGHVS and FQNEAQ. The CDR3 length is 19 residues. The CDR3 loop is CASSLYDFGRAGAYNEQFF.

The rearrangement joins TRBV4-3 to TRBJ2-1; absent DNA, TCRdb's TRBD1 call cannot be checked. This CDR3 region has 12 residues. CDR1 and CDR2 (germline): LGHNA, YSLEER. Here the CDR3 reads CASSQGDREPFF.

This rearrangement joins TRBV18 to TRBJ2-7; without DNA, the TCRdb call of TRBD1 cannot be checked. The germline V gene has CDR1 KGHSH and CDR2 LQKENI. This CDR3 has 13 amino acids. CDR3 amino acids: CASSPNTGREQYF.

The CDR3 loop is CWGPPYNEQFF. This sequence joins TRBV29-1 and TRBJ2-1; checking the TCRdb D call of TRBD1 is not possible without DNA. CDR3 length equals 11 residues. Germline values: CDR1 SQVTM, CDR2 ANQGSEA.

This chain uses TRBV29-1 with TRBJ1-1. The CDR3 covers 11 residues. In germline, CDR1 is SQVTM, CDR2 ANQGSEA. CDR3 region: CSGEGDTEAFF. The complete variable domain, with remaining parts taken from reference TRBV29-1 and TRBJ1-1, reads SAVISQKPSRDICQRGTSLTIQCQVDSQVTMMFWYRQQPGQSLTLIATANQGSEATYESGFVIDKFPISRPNLTFSTLTVSNMSPEDSSIYLCSGEGDTEAFFGQGTRLTVV.

The chain is built from TRBV20-1 and TRBJ1-2; no DNA is available, so the TRBD1 call from TCRdb remains unchecked. CDR1 DFQATT and CDR2 SNEGSKA come from the germline V gene (reference sequence). The CDR3 contains 15 residues. CDR3 sequence: CSARGDPGQWDGYTF.

The V call is TRBV7-9, the J call TRBJ2-5; TCRdb outputs TRBD1, but without DNA this stays unchecked. CDR3 length: 15 residues. Germline V lookup: CDR1 SEHNR, CDR2 FQNEAQ (reference sequence). The CDR3 spells CASSLASAGTETQYF.

The chain joins TRBV7-2 to TRBJ1-1; TCRdb designates TRBD1, a call that cannot be tested without DNA. Germline V gene sequence: CDR1 SGHTA, CDR2 FQGNSA. This CDR3 region has 14 residues. The CDR3 loop is CASRKDRANTEAFF. Drawing the rest from reference TRBV7-2 and TRBJ1-1, the complete variable domain is GAGVSQSPSNKVTEKGKDVELRCDPISGHTALYWYRQSLGQGLEFLIYFQGNSAPDKSGLPSDRFSAERTGGSVSTLTIQRTQQEDSAVYLCASRKDRANTEAFFGQGTRLTVV.

J is TRBJ2-3 and V is TRBV7-2; the TCRdb call, TRBD2, lacks DNA for checking. From germline, CDR1 is SGHTA and CDR2 FQGNSA. The CDR3 runs 19 residues. The CDR3 region is CASSLAFSSLAGATDTQYF.

The chain is built from TRBV7-9 and TRBJ2-7; TCRdb's D gene call, TRBD1, goes unchecked for lack of DNA. The CDR3 contains 12 residues. Germline values: CDR1 SEHNR, CDR2 FQNEAQ (reference sequence). The CDR3 reads CASSVGQYEQYF.

The rearrangement uses TRBV5-4 and TRBJ2-1. CDR1 and CDR2 from the germline V gene are SGHNT and YYREEE (reference sequence). The CDR3 is 13 residues long. CDR3 loop: CASSFLGRGEQFF.

V gene TRBV6-5 combines with J gene TRBJ1-2; TCRdb's D gene call, TRBD1, goes unchecked for lack of DNA. The CDR3 has 15 amino acids. Germline V gene sequence: CDR1 MNHEY, CDR2 SVGAGI. This CDR3 is CASSYSSGQGGGYTF.

The chain employs TRBV9 and TRBJ2-7; TCRdb calls TRBD1, which cannot be checked without DNA. This CDR3 spans 16 amino acids. Per germline, CDR1 SGDLS and CDR2 YYNGEE. CDR3: CASSVESGVDSSEQYF. Looking up the rest from reference TRBV9 and TRBJ2-7 gives the full variable domain: DSGVTQTPKHLITATGQRVTLRCSPRSGDLSVYWYQQSLDQGLQFLIQYYNGEERAKGNILERFSAQQFPDLHSELNLSSLELGDSALYFCASSVESGVDSSEQYFGPGTRLTVT.

The chain carries TRBV5-1 and TRBJ2-7; with no DNA, the TCRdb D assignment of TRBD1 cannot be verified. The CDR3 loop spans 13 amino acids. Germline V CDR1 and CDR2: SGHRS, YFSETQ. Here the CDR3 reads CASRGNGGYEQYF.

The V call is TRBV19, the J call TRBJ2-2; TCRdb names TRBD1, which stays unverified in the absence of DNA. The CDR3 is 14 amino acids. Germline assignment: CDR1 LNHDA and CDR2 SQIVND (reference sequence). CDR3 loop: CASSERQGTGELFF.

The chain combines TRBV20-1 with TRBJ1-2; TCRdb gives TRBD1 as the D gene, but with no DNA this cannot be confirmed. The CDR3 loop spans 13 amino acids. Looked up from germline, CDR1 is DFQATT and CDR2 is SNEGSKA (reference sequence). CDR3 in amino acids: CSARGGQGYGYTF.

The rearrangement joins TRBV7-9 to TRBJ2-7; TCRdb outputs TRBD1, but without DNA this stays unchecked. The CDR3 length is 15 residues. From germline, CDR1 is SEHNR and CDR2 FQNEAQ (reference sequence). The CDR3 sequence: CASSIPGQGFYEQYF.

The chain combines TRBV6-1 with TRBJ2-7; the TCRdb call, TRBD1, lacks DNA for checking. CDR3 size: 16 residues. The germline V gene encodes CDR1 MNHNS and CDR2 SASEGT. CDR3 in amino acids: CASTLGVQESSYEQYF.

This chain links TRBV28 with TRBJ2-5; checking the TCRdb D call of TRBD1 is not possible without DNA. Germline V CDR1 and CDR2: MDHEN, SYDVKM. The CDR3 loop spans 14 amino acids. CDR3 residues: CASSPDRERETQYF.

The chain is built from TRBV7-9 and TRBJ2-7; as DNA is missing, the TRBD1 call by TCRdb cannot be tested. Germline CDR1 is SEHNR and CDR2 is FQNEAQ (reference sequence). The CDR3 loop spans 15 amino acids. CDR3 residues: CASNVNRGLSYEQYF.

The chain joins TRBV19 to TRBJ2-2; TCRdb returns TRBD1, unconfirmable since there is no DNA. This CDR3 region has 16 residues. CDR1 is LNHDA, CDR2 SQIVND, per germline (reference sequence). The CDR3 protein is CASSKTNIQGPGELFF.

The chain couples TRBV19 to TRBJ2-7. Germline values: CDR1 LNHDA, CDR2 SQIVND (reference sequence). The CDR3 contains 11 residues. CDR3 amino acids: CASSDSYEQYF.

The rearrangement links TRBV5-4 to TRBJ2-5. The CDR3 consists of 13 residues. Per the germline V gene, CDR1 is SGHNT and CDR2 is YYREEE (reference sequence). Here the CDR3 reads CASSLRNQETQYF.

The chain couples TRBV12-3 or TRBV12-4 to TRBJ1-5. The CDR3 spans 15 residues. CDR3 amino acids: CASSFGWASNQPQHF.

V and J are TRBV11-3 and TRBJ2-3; the TRBD2 assignment by TCRdb is unverifiable without DNA. CDR1 and CDR2 from the germline V gene are SGHNT and YENEEA. This CDR3 is 16 amino acids long. CDR3 region: CASSSRTSGRTDTQYF. The full variable domain, completed using reference TRBV11-3 and TRBJ2-3, is EAGVVQSPRYKIIEKKQPVAFWCNPISGHNTLYWYLQNLGQGPELLIRYENEEAVDDSQLPKDRFSAERLKGVDSTLKIQPAELGDSAVYLCASSSRTSGRTDTQYFGPGTRLTVL.

This chain joins TRBV20-1 and TRBJ2-6. Germline V gene lookup returns CDR1 DFQATT and CDR2 SNEGSKA (reference sequence). There are 14 residues in the CDR3. The CDR3 sequence is CSARGDSGANVLTF.

The rearrangement joins TRBV18 to TRBJ2-4; TCRdb gives TRBD1 as the D gene, but with no DNA this cannot be confirmed. The germline gives CDR1 KGHSH, CDR2 LQKENI. The CDR3 covers 16 residues. This CDR3 reads CASSPPRTGGENIQYF.